Presented here are 2 T cell receptor beta chains from one specimen sequenced in a study of T cells in Graves' hyperthyroidism and ophthalmopathy. Amplification yielded TCR beta CDR3 regions, with RNA transcripts as the source. When the TCR CDR3 underwent first-round RT-PCR, the HTBI primer set was used. TCRdb independently ran MiXCR on the multiplex PCR reads; one entry per CDR3 protein. Of roughly 240,000 distinct CDR3 sequences in the sample, about 17% were seen once. The material sequenced was blood. The receptors shown here come from a woman younger than 35 with Graves' ophthalmopathy.

This clonotype was counted at least ten times. V and J are TRBV28 and TRBJ2-3; possibly TRBD1 for D (6 bases). Germline V gene sequence: CDR1 MDHEN, CDR2 SYDVKM. There are 14 residues in the CDR3. Trimming removed 5 bases at V and 6 bases at J, with 15 bases between. The CDR3: CASSPQGSRDTQYF. CDR3 bases: TGTGCCAGCAGTCCCCAGGGGAGTAGGGATACGCAGTATTTT.

The genes are TRBV13 and TRBJ2-7; 9 bases are shared with TRBD1. The germline V gene has CDR1 PRHDT and CDR2 FYEKMQ (reference sequence). V lost 5 bases, J lost 0 bases, and 8 bases stayed unmatched. This CDR3 is built from 16 residues. CDR3 sequence reads: CASSVTGTGSSYEQYF. The CDR3 region has the DNA TGTGCCAGCAGCGTAACCGGGACAGGGAGCTCCTACGAGCAGTACTTC.